A selection of T cell receptor beta chains follows, all from one sample in a study of CD8 T cells in Susac syndrome. TCRdb reprocessed the immunoSEQ multiplex PCR reads via MiXCR and lists one record per CDR3 protein. This repertoire shows approximately 140,000 distinct CDR3 sequences, approximately 96% found once; its top ten account for over 0.09%. Sequenced: CD4+ T cells from PBMCs. The receptors originated from a human donor with multiple sclerosis. Each CDR3 is given with its conserved first and last residue. The D gene is left open where the match is weak. Clone size appears in some rows only: once, few, many, or a class for an expanded clone.

>TRBV3-1|TRBJ2-2|NA|TRBD2
CASSPFIPSGSAGELFF
TGTGCCAGCAGCCCGTTCATCCCTAGCGGGAGTGCCGGGGAGCTGTTTTTT
>TRBV5-1|TRBJ2-3|NA|TRBD2
CASSLRGTSGDTQYF
TGCGCCAGCAGTTTGAGAGGGACTAGCGGAGATACGCAGTATTTT
>TRBV23-1|TRBJ2-3|NA|TRBD2
CASSQQRGCTDTQYF
TGCGCCAGCAGTCAACAGCGGGGCTGCACAGATACGCAGTATTTT
>TRBV30|TRBJ1-3|NA|TRBD1
CAWGTELQNTIYF
TGTGCCTGGGGGACAGAGCTTCAGAACACCATATATTTT
>TRBV2|TRBJ2-4|NA|NA
CASRPAVPGLLNIQYF
TGTGCCAGCAGGCCCGCCGTTCCGGGACTCCTAAACATTCAGTACTTC
>TRBV6-5|TRBJ2-7|NA|NA
CASNTPGTGAVQYF
TGTGCCAGCAATACGCCCGGGACGGGAGCGGTACAGTACTTC
>TRBV5-6|TRBJ1-4|NA|NA
CASRRDTEKLFF
TGTGCCAGCAGGCGGGACACAGAAAAACTGTTTTTT
>TRBV5-4|TRBJ2-3|NA|NA
CASSQGLGGTQYF
TGTGCCAGCAGCCAGGGATTAGGCGGAACGCAGTATTTT
>TRBV3-1|TRBJ1-4|NA|TRBD1
CASSQVTGRKLFF
TGTGCCAGCAGCCAAGTGACAGGGAGGAAACTGTTTTTT
>TRBV20-1|TRBJ2-3|NA|TRBD1
CSASRGGDTQYF
TGCAGTGCTAGTAGAGGGGGCGATACGCAGTATTTT
>TRBV18|TRBJ2-5|NA|NA
CASSSSGRGGTETQYF
TGTGCCAGTTCATCGTCGGGCAGGGGGGGAACAGAGACCCAGTACTTC
>TRBV6-2/TRBV6-3|TRBJ1-2|few|NA
CASRKGDYGYTF
TGTGCCAGCAGGAAGGGTGACTATGGCTACACCTTC
>TRBV20-1|TRBJ1-5|NA|TRBD1
CSATTAGQGLNQPQHF
TGCAGTGCTACTACCGCCGGACAGGGACTCAATCAGCCCCAGCATTTT
>TRBV6-1|TRBJ2-3|NA|NA
CASSEAAGTDTQYF
TGTGCCAGCAGTGAAGCGGCCGGCACAGATACGCAGTATTTT
>TRBV20-1|TRBJ2-5|NA|NA
CSARAGSRQETQYF
TGCAGTGCTAGAGCAGGGTCGCGGCAAGAGACCCAGTACTTC
>TRBV2|TRBJ2-2|once|NA
CASSAQQSYTGELFF
TGTGCCAGCAGTGCTCAACAGAGTTACACCGGGGAGCTGTTTTTT
>TRBV12-3/TRBV12-4|TRBJ1-5|once|NA
CASSTGTFSNQPQHF
TGTGCCAGCAGCACCGGGACATTTAGCAATCAGCCCCAGCATTTT
>TRBV3-1|TRBJ2-5|NA|TRBD2
CASSQLAGIQETQYF
TGTGCCAGCAGCCAACTAGCGGGTATCCAAGAGACCCAGTACTTC
>TRBV29-1|TRBJ2-7|few|TRBD1
CSVGTGSYEQYF
TGCAGCGTTGGGACAGGGTCCTACGAGCAGTACTTC
>TRBV24-1|TRBJ2-7|NA|TRBD2
CATSANSSGRKYF
TGTGCCACCAGTGCAAATAGTAGCGGGAGGAAGTACTTC
>TRBV7-2|TRBJ2-1|NA|TRBD1
CASGEGAVNEQFF
TGTGCCAGCGGTGAGGGGGCGGTAAATGAGCAGTTCTTC
>TRBV11-2|TRBJ2-1|NA|TRBD1
CASTPPGGINEQFF
TGTGCCAGCACCCCGCCAGGGGGAATCAATGAGCAGTTCTTC
>TRBV7-2|TRBJ2-5|NA|TRBD1
CASSRDSWVETQYF
TGTGCCAGCAGCCGGGACAGCTGGGTAGAGACCCAGTACTTC
>TRBV28|TRBJ2-5|NA|NA
CASRDGGETQYF
TGTGCCAGTAGAGACGGGGGCGAGACCCAGTACTTC
>TRBV20-1|TRBJ2-3|NA|NA
CSARDPTADTQYF
TGCAGTGCTAGAGATCCGACTGCCGATACGCAGTATTTT
>TRBV4-2|TRBJ2-3|NA|NA
CASSQSTRSTDTQYF
TGTGCCAGCAGCCAATCGACAAGAAGCACAGATACGCAGTATTTT
>TRBV12-3/TRBV12-4|TRBJ2-6|NA|NA
CASSKQGTSGANVLTF
TGTGCCAGCAGTAAGCAGGGGACCTCTGGGGCCAACGTCCTGACTTTC
>TRBV29-1|TRBJ2-1|NA|TRBD2
CSARAGVSYNEQFF
TGCAGCGCGCGAGCGGGAGTCTCCTACAATGAGCAGTTCTTC
>TRBV27|TRBJ2-3|NA|NA
CASSPINTDTQYF
TGTGCCAGCAGTCCAATAAACACAGATACGCAGTATTTT
>TRBV25-1|TRBJ1-2|NA|TRBD1
CASSKRTGDGYTF
TGTGCCAGCAGTAAAAGGACAGGGGACGGCTACACCTTC
>TRBV7-7|TRBJ2-7|NA|TRBD2
CASSALAGGPYEQYF
TGTGCCAGCAGCGCTCTAGCGGGGGGGCCCTACGAGCAGTACTTC
>TRBV20-1|TRBJ1-5|NA|NA
CSASVGHNQPQHF
TGCAGTGCTAGTGTGGGTCACAATCAGCCCCAGCATTTT
>TRBV28|TRBJ1-2|NA|TRBD1
CASRPTGQANYGYTF
TGTGCCAGCAGGCCGACGGGACAGGCTAACTATGGCTACACCTTC
>TRBV3-1|TRBJ2-5|NA|NA
CASSSRTAKETQYF
TGTGCCAGCAGCTCAAGGACGGCTAAAGAGACCCAGTACTTC
>TRBV7-2|TRBJ2-5|NA|NA
CASSSGWQVTQYF
TGTGCCAGCAGCTCGGGGTGGCAGGTGACCCAGTACTTC
>TRBV20-1|TRBJ2-7|NA|TRBD1
CSARAPRGQGYEQYF
TGCAGTGCTAGAGCACCACGGGGACAGGGCTACGAGCAGTACTTC
>TRBV3-1|TRBJ1-2|NA|TRBD1
CATHSGTAPWRGYTF
TGTGCCACTCACTCCGGGACAGCCCCCTGGAGGGGCTACACCTTC
>TRBV12-3/TRBV12-4|TRBJ1-5|NA|TRBD1
CASSPGQGRNQPQHF
TGTGCCAGCAGCCCGGGACAGGGTAGAAATCAGCCCCAGCATTTT
>TRBV3-1|TRBJ1-5|NA|NA
CASSQDRGASNQPQHF
TGTGCCAGCAGCCAAGATCGTGGGGCGAGCAATCAGCCCCAGCATTTT
>TRBV9|TRBJ1-1|NA|TRBD1
CASSADRGSTEAFF
TGTGCCAGCAGCGCCGACAGGGGCAGCACTGAAGCTTTCTTT
>TRBV20-1|TRBJ1-1|NA|TRBD1
CSADRGGLHTEAFF
TGCAGTGCTGACAGGGGAGGGTTGCACACTGAAGCTTTCTTT
>TRBV6-5|TRBJ1-1|NA|NA
CASSYSGATPGAFF
TGTGCCAGCAGTTACTCCGGGGCAACACCTGGAGCTTTCTTT